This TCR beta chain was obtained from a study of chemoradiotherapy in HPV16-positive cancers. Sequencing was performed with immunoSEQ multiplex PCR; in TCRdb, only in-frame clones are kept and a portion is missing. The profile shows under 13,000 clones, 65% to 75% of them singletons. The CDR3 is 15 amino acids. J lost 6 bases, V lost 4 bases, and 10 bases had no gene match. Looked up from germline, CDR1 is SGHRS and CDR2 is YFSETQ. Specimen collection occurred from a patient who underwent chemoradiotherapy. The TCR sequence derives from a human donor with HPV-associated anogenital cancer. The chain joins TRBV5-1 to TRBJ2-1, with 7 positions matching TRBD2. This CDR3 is CASSRGSSGPNEQFF. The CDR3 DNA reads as TGCGCCAGCAGCCGTGGTAGTAGCGGGCCCAATGAGCAGTTCTTC. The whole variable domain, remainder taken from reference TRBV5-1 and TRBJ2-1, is KAGVTQTPRYLIKTRGQQVTLSCSPISGHRSVSWYQQTPGQGLQFLFEYFSETQRNKGNFPGRFSGRQFSNSRSEMNVSTLELGDSALYLCASSRGSSGPNEQFFGPGTRLTVL.